A selection of T cell receptor beta chains follows, all from one sample in a study of patients and donors after allogeneic stem cell transplantation. In TCRdb, the RT-PCR reads were re-called with MiXCR into one record per CDR3 protein. The sample shows tens of thousands of distinct CDR3 sequences, around 46% of them seen only once. What was sequenced was blood, either unsorted or a sorted T cell fraction (not recorded which). These receptors originate from a human donor who was either an allogeneic HSCT recipient or a stem cell or donor lymphocyte infusion donor (not recorded which). It is not recorded whose cells these are; they may come from a transplant donor. Both conserved end residues are part of each CDR3. The order of the fields is D gene, J gene, clone size, V gene, CDR3 DNA, CDR3 protein. D genes are given only for firm matches. Some rows have no size entry. The others give once, few or many, or a class for an expanded clone.

d_call: TRBD1; j_call: TRBJ1-1; clone_size: -; v_call: TRBV4-3; cdr3_nt: TGCGCCAGCAGCCAAGTAGGCCAGGGGGAGGTTACTGAAGCTTTCTTT; cdr3_aa: CASSQVGQGEVTEAFF
d_call: -; j_call: TRBJ2-4; clone_size: once; v_call: TRBV20-1; cdr3_nt: TGCAGTGGTTCAGGGGCCCCGGCCAAAAACATTCAGTACTTC; cdr3_aa: CSGSGAPAKNIQYF
d_call: TRBD1; j_call: TRBJ1-2; clone_size: -; v_call: TRBV7-3; cdr3_nt: TGTGCCAGCAGTAAGACAGGGAACTTTGGCTACACCTTC; cdr3_aa: CASSKTGNFGYTF
d_call: TRBD1; j_call: TRBJ1-4; clone_size: -; v_call: TRBV20-1; cdr3_nt: TGCAGTGCTAGACCGGACAGGGGGCGCAGGGAAAAACTGTTTTTT; cdr3_aa: CSARPDRGRREKLFF
d_call: -; j_call: TRBJ1-2; clone_size: -; v_call: TRBV7-2; cdr3_nt: TGTGCCAGCAGCTTAGTTCAGGGGACGGCCCATAACTATGGCTACACCTTC; cdr3_aa: CASSLVQGTAHNYGYTF
d_call: -; j_call: TRBJ1-6; clone_size: once; v_call: TRBV7-8; cdr3_nt: TGTGCCAGCAGCTCACAGTCCGCAGACTCCTATAATTCACCCCTCCACTTT; cdr3_aa: CASSSQSADSYNSPLHF
d_call: -; j_call: TRBJ2-3; clone_size: -; v_call: TRBV20-1; cdr3_nt: TGCAGTGCTCTCCAGGGAGATACGCAGTATTTT; cdr3_aa: CSALQGDTQYF
d_call: -; j_call: TRBJ1-1; clone_size: -; v_call: TRBV20-1; cdr3_nt: TGCAGTGCCAGGTTTACAGGCATGAACACTGAAGCTTTCTTT; cdr3_aa: CSARFTGMNTEAFF
d_call: -; j_call: TRBJ1-4; clone_size: -; v_call: TRBV29-1; cdr3_nt: TGCAGCGCCATCACACGGGGGAATGAAAAACTGTTTTTT; cdr3_aa: CSAITRGNEKLFF
d_call: TRBD1; j_call: TRBJ1-5; clone_size: -; v_call: TRBV3-1; cdr3_nt: TGTGCCAGCAGCCAGGGGACAGGTCCTAATCAGCCCCAGCATTTT; cdr3_aa: CASSQGTGPNQPQHF
d_call: -; j_call: TRBJ1-1; clone_size: -; v_call: TRBV12-3/TRBV12-4; cdr3_nt: TGTGCCAGCAGTCCCCAGGAGGGCAGGTACACTGAAGCTTTCTTT; cdr3_aa: CASSPQEGRYTEAFF
d_call: -; j_call: TRBJ1-2; clone_size: -; v_call: TRBV18; cdr3_nt: TGTGCCAGCTCACCAGAGACAGGCTACCAGGGCTACACCTTC; cdr3_aa: CASSPETGYQGYTF
d_call: TRBD1; j_call: TRBJ1-2; clone_size: -; v_call: TRBV5-5; cdr3_nt: TGTGCCAGCAGCAACAGGGGATTCGGCTACACCTTC; cdr3_aa: CASSNRGFGYTF
d_call: TRBD1; j_call: TRBJ1-1; clone_size: -; v_call: TRBV3-1; cdr3_nt: TGTGCCAGCAGCCGCCCAGGGGGGTGGGTTGGCACTGAAGCTTTCTTT; cdr3_aa: CASSRPGGWVGTEAFF
d_call: -; j_call: TRBJ1-5; clone_size: few; v_call: TRBV28; cdr3_nt: TGTGCCAGCAGTTTTCGGCGAGTCGATCGGCCCCAGCATTTT; cdr3_aa: CASSFRRVDRPQHF
d_call: -; j_call: TRBJ1-2; clone_size: -; v_call: TRBV5-6; cdr3_nt: TGTGCCAGCAGCTGGAGGGAAACTATTGGGACCTATGGCTACACCTTC; cdr3_aa: CASSWRETIGTYGYTF
d_call: TRBD1; j_call: TRBJ2-7; clone_size: -; v_call: TRBV29-1; cdr3_nt: TGCAGCCCTGTAGAGGACAGGGGATACGAGCAGTACTTC; cdr3_aa: CSPVEDRGYEQYF
d_call: -; j_call: TRBJ2-1; clone_size: -; v_call: TRBV6-5; cdr3_nt: TGTGCCAGCAGTCTACAGGGTAACAATGAGCAGTTCTTC; cdr3_aa: CASSLQGNNEQFF
d_call: TRBD1; j_call: TRBJ2-2; clone_size: -; v_call: TRBV14; cdr3_nt: TGTGCCAGCAGCCAAGACCGTCGACAGGGGACCACCGGGGAGCTGTTTTTT; cdr3_aa: CASSQDRRQGTTGELFF
d_call: -; j_call: TRBJ1-3; clone_size: few; v_call: TRBV6-2/TRBV6-3; cdr3_nt: TGTGCCAGCAGTGTCCCGGCGGAAGGAAACACCATATATTTT; cdr3_aa: CASSVPAEGNTIYF
d_call: -; j_call: TRBJ1-2; clone_size: -; v_call: TRBV20-1; cdr3_nt: TGCAGTGCTGAGACAGGCCCTAACTATGGCTACACCTTC; cdr3_aa: CSAETGPNYGYTF
d_call: -; j_call: TRBJ1-1; clone_size: -; v_call: TRBV7-2; cdr3_nt: TGTGCCAGCAGCCGTGGGACGGTGAACACTGAAGCTTTCTTT; cdr3_aa: CASSRGTVNTEAFF